The 30 T cell receptor beta chains given below trace back to one sample, sequenced in a study of naive and memory T cell subsets. Four PCR rounds used nested alpha and beta constant region primers plus the SP2 primer. In TCRdb, the 5' RACE reads were re-called with MiXCR into one record per CDR3 protein. The sample lists around 56,000 distinct CDR3 sequences, 6% to 8.5% occurring once. An oligonucleotide containing a UMI was ligated to the 3' end of TCR cDNA. The receptor set was obtained from a female donor in good health.

This clonotype was seen only a few times. The rearrangement uses TRBV4-1 and TRBJ2-7, with 9 bases aligning to TRBD1. Germline values: CDR1 MGHRA, CDR2 YSYEKL. The CDR3 covers 19 residues. Trimming cost V 0 bases and J 0 bases; bases outside gene matches: 12. Written as DNA, the CDR3 is TGCGCCAGCAGCCAAGATTCCGGACAGGGGACTACGAGCTCCTACGAGCAGTACTTC. Translating gives CASSQDSGQGTTSSYEQYF.

The gene calls are TRBV6-5 and TRBJ2-1; 11 bases agree with TRBD1. CDR1 is MNHEY, CDR2 SVGAGI, per germline. V lost 5 bases to trimming and J lost 4 bases; unmatched junction nucleotides: 4. This CDR3 region has 15 residues. CDR3 region: CASSEDRGQYNEQFF. The CDR3 bases are TGTGCCAGCAGTGAGGACAGGGGGCAGTACAATGAGCAGTTCTTC.

There are a few counts of this clonotype. This chain joins TRBV9 and TRBJ2-2; 7 nucleotides line up with TRBD2. Trimming cost V 3 bases and J 5 bases; bases outside gene matches: 10. Germline values: CDR1 SGDLS, CDR2 YYNGEE. The CDR3 contains 16 residues. The CDR3 sequence is CASSAGTIDRTGELFF. As DNA, the CDR3 is TGTGCCAGCAGCGCCGGGACTATCGACCGAACCGGGGAGCTGTTTTTT.

The CDR3 nucleotides read TGTGCCAGCAGCCCTACCCGACTAGCGGGGGTTGGGAATGAGCAGTTCTTC. Translated: CASSPTRLAGVGNEQFF. The V and J genes are TRBV7-2 and TRBJ2-1; TRBD2 aligns across 12 bases. After removal of 5 bases from V and 7 bases from J, the junction contained 12 bases not matched to a gene. The germline CDR1 and CDR2 sequences are SGHTA and FQGNSA. This CDR3 is 17 amino acids long.

The chain couples TRBV7-8 to TRBJ1-2; TRBD1 might be the D (5 bases). CDR3 length: 13 amino acids. Germline assignment: CDR1 SGHVS and CDR2 FQNEAQ. V lost 1 base to trimming and J lost 6 bases, with 9 bases between them. The CDR3 loop is CASSLGRGNGYTF. The CDR3 DNA reads as TGTGCCAGCAGCTTAGGGCGGGGGAATGGCTACACCTTC.

The rearrangement joins TRBV14 to TRBJ1-6, with 7 bases lining up with TRBD1. The length of the CDR3 is 14 residues. The V gene's germline CDR1 is SGHDN and CDR2 FVKESK. V gave up 1 base and J gave up 9 bases; unmatched junction bases: 3. In DNA, the CDR3 is TGTGCCAGCAGCCAAGGACAGGGCTGTTCACCCCTCCACTTT. It encodes CASSQGQGCSPLHF.

The sample holds many counts of this clonotype. The chain employs TRBV27 and TRBJ2-7; D is ambiguous. The length of the CDR3 is 14 residues. Trimming stripped 4 bases from V and 0 bases from J, with 10 bases between. Germline CDR1 MNHEY, CDR2 SMNVEV (reference sequence). The CDR3 DNA follows: TGTGCCAGCAGTTGGGCCCCGAGCTCCTACGAGCAGTACTTC. The encoded protein is CASSWAPSSYEQYF.

This clonotype has at least ten counts. In DNA form, the CDR3 reads TGTGCCAGCAGTGCTTACAGGGATAGGGTCCCTCAGCCCCAGCATTTT. Amino acids: CASSAYRDRVPQPQHF. This chain uses TRBV6-1 with TRBJ1-5; TRBD1 is a possible D gene (6 bases). The ends were cut back, 4 bases at V and 6 bases at J, with 19 bases in the middle. The CDR3 covers 16 residues. Germline assignment: CDR1 MNHNS and CDR2 SASEGT.

The chain carries TRBV3-1 and TRBJ1-1; D might be TRBD1 (5 bases). The CDR3 runs 15 residues. With 2 bases removed from V and 0 bases from J, the gap between germline ends came to 10 bases. Germline CDR1 reads LGHDT; CDR2 reads YNNKEL (reference sequence). The DNA for the CDR3 is TGTGCCAGCAGCCAAAAATGGGGCTTGAACACTGAAGCTTTCTTT. Translating gives CASSQKWGLNTEAFF.

The V call is TRBV3-1, the J call TRBJ1-6; D ambiguous. V lost 0 bases to trimming and J lost 3 bases, with 9 bases between them. This CDR3 spans 16 amino acids. Germline V gene data show CDR1 as LGHDT and CDR2 as YNNKEL (reference sequence). CDR3 in DNA: TGTGCCAGCAGCCAAGATCGCACAGTCTATAATTCACCCCTCCACTTT. Translation gives CASSQDRTVYNSPLHF. Based on the CDR3 plus reference TRBV3-1 and TRBJ1-6, the full variable domain is DTAVSQTPKYLVTQMGNDKSIKCEQNLGHDTMYWYKQDSKKFLKIMFSYNNKELIINETVPNRFSPKSPDKAHLNLHINSLELGDSAVYFCASSQDRTVYNSPLHFGNGTRLTVT.

This clonotype was counted many times. This chain connects TRBV5-1 to TRBJ2-6; 10 nucleotides agree with TRBD1. Germline CDR1 reads SGHRS; CDR2 reads YFSETQ. This CDR3 contains 18 residues. V shed 2 bases, J shed 0 bases, and the junction held 5 bases outside the gene matches. CDR3 sequence: CASSLGTGVYSGANVLTF. The CDR3 nucleotides are TGCGCCAGCAGCTTAGGGACAGGGGTATACTCTGGGGCCAACGTCCTGACTTTC.

In its sample, this clonotype was seen many times. The chain recombines TRBV6-2 or TRBV6-3 with TRBJ1-1; no clear D. Between the trimmed V and J ends, which lost 2 bases and 1 base, there was a span of 8 bases. The germline V gene encodes CDR1 MNHEY and CDR2 SVGEGT. The CDR3 length is 14 residues. In DNA, the CDR3 is TGTGCCAGCAGTTACAATTTAAAGAACACTGAAGCTTTCTTT. It codes for CASSYNLKNTEAFF.

Notes on this clonotype: This may be a read error, as it is one base from a much larger clone. The rearrangement links TRBV29-1 to TRBJ1-1; D gene unclear. Germline V CDR1 and CDR2: SQVTM, ANQGSEA. V lost 5 bases to trimming and J lost 5 bases, with 6 bases between them. CDR3 size: 10 residues. CDR3 DNA sequence: TGCAGCGTTCAGTGTACTGAAGCTTTCTTT. Translated: CSVQCTEAFF.

This clonotype was recorded at least ten times. V is TRBV30 and J is TRBJ1-6, with D hard to call. Trimming cost V 3 bases and J 0 bases, with 9 bases left between them. The CDR3 runs to 15 residues. Per germline, CDR1 GTSNPN and CDR2 SVGIG (reference sequence). This chain's CDR3 is CAWRGLSSYNSPLHF. CDR3 nucleotides: TGTGCCTGGAGAGGGCTTAGCTCCTATAATTCACCCCTCCACTTT.

This clonotype was seen at least ten times. V is TRBV5-1 and J is TRBJ1-2; 7 bases agree with TRBD1. This CDR3 spans 15 amino acids. With V trimmed by 4 bases and J by 0 bases, 6 bases remained unmatched. Germline V gene lookup returns CDR1 SGHRS and CDR2 YFSETQ. The CDR3 protein is CASSVGQSTNYGYTF. The DNA of the CDR3 is TGCGCCAGCAGCGTGGGACAGTCAACTAACTATGGCTACACCTTC. Together with reference TRBV5-1 and TRBJ1-2, the CDR3 gives the full variable domain: KAGVTQTPRYLIKTRGQQVTLSCSPISGHRSVSWYQQTPGQGLQFLFEYFSETQRNKGNFPGRFSGRQFSNSRSEMNVSTLELGDSALYLCASSVGQSTNYGYTFGSGTRLTVV.

This clonotype occurred many times. J is TRBJ1-2 and V is TRBV20-1, with no clear D. This CDR3 contains 12 residues. The V end lost 3 bases, the J end lost 3 bases, and 8 bases lay between the germline ends. Germline CDR1 reads DFQATT; CDR2 reads SNEGSKA (reference sequence). CDR3 amino acids: CSARATYYGYTF. DNA for the CDR3: TGCAGTGCTAGGGCAACCTACTATGGCTACACCTTC.

The chain links TRBV5-4 to TRBJ1-2; no definite D call. The CDR3 runs to 16 residues. V lost 0 bases and J lost 4, with 16 bases in between. Germline V lookup: CDR1 SGHNT, CDR2 YYREEE (reference sequence). CDR3 nucleotide sequence: TGTGCCAGCAGCTTGGCCCGCCAGACCTTTAGCTATGGCTACACCTTC. Translated: CASSLARQTFSYGYTF.

This clonotype has more than one count but fewer than ten. The genes are TRBV7-2 and TRBJ2-7; 12 bases align to TRBD1. Germline values: CDR1 SGHTA, CDR2 FQGNSA. The CDR3 loop spans 16 amino acids. After removal of 2 bases from V and 5 bases from J, the junction contained 7 bases not matched to a gene. The chain's CDR3 is CASSLRWDRGPHEQYF. The CDR3 bases are TGTGCCAGCAGCTTAAGATGGGACAGGGGGCCCCACGAGCAGTACTTC. Together with reference TRBV7-2 and TRBJ2-7, the CDR3 gives the full variable domain: GAGVSQSPSNKVTEKGKDVELRCDPISGHTALYWYRQSLGQGLEFLIYFQGNSAPDKSGLPSDRFSAERTGGSVSTLTIQRTQQEDSAVYLCASSLRWDRGPHEQYFGPGTRLTVT.

This clonotype showed up many times. The chain is built from TRBV9 and TRBJ1-4; TRBD1 matches at 7 bases. This CDR3 is 15 amino acids long. Germline CDR1 is SGDLS and CDR2 is YYNGEE. V gave up 3 bases and J gave up 3 bases; unmatched junction bases: 5. The CDR3 nucleotides read TGTGCCAGCAGCGGCAGACAGGGACCTAATGAAAAACTGTTTTTT. Its protein product is CASSGRQGPNEKLFF.

This clonotype has at least ten counts. The chain carries TRBV6-2 or TRBV6-3 and TRBJ1-1; D is undetermined. Per germline, CDR1 MNHEY and CDR2 SVGEGT. V gave up 0 bases and J gave up 3 bases, with 5 bases separating them. The CDR3 extends over 13 amino acids. Here the CDR3 reads CASSYSTYTEAFF. The CDR3 DNA reads as TGTGCCAGCAGTTACTCCACTTACACTGAAGCTTTCTTT.

V gene TRBV7-2 combines with J gene TRBJ2-3, with 7 bases matching TRBD1. Germline loops: CDR1 SGHTA, CDR2 FQGNSA. Germline trimming cut 11 bases from V and 4 bases from J; bases unmatched to any gene: 9. The CDR3 extends over 13 amino acids. CDR3 sequence reads: CASQGWRSDTQYF. The CDR3 bases are TGTGCCTCACAGGGGTGGAGGTCAGATACGCAGTATTTT.

The V gene is TRBV10-3, the J gene TRBJ2-6, with a tentative D call TRBD1 (6 bases). CDR1 and CDR2 from the germline V gene are ENHRY and SYGVKD. CDR3 length equals 18 residues. The V gene lost 4 bases and the J gene lost 4 bases, with 20 bases spanning the gap. The CDR3 reads CAISGERQVRGGANVLTF. DNA of the CDR3: TGTGCCATCAGTGGTGAAAGACAGGTCCGGGGAGGGGCCAACGTCCTGACTTTC.

This chain uses TRBV20-1 with TRBJ1-5; TRBD1 is a possible D gene (6 bases). CDR3 length equals 14 residues. CDR1 and CDR2 from the germline V gene are DFQATT and SNEGSKA (reference sequence). Trimming cost V 8 bases and J 11 bases, with 25 bases left between them. DNA of the CDR3: TGCAGTTCCGGTGGCAGGGGACTAGATGGGTCCCAGCATTTT. Translating it yields CSSGGRGLDGSQHF.

The table lists this clonotype with a few counts. J is TRBJ2-5 and V is TRBV5-4; 9 bases fit TRBD2. The V segment lost 1 base and the J segment 2 bases; nucleotides outside the gene matches: 3. This CDR3 has 15 residues. The germline V gene has CDR1 SGHNT and CDR2 YYREEE (reference sequence). The CDR3 protein is CASSLRRGGQETQYF. The CDR3, as DNA: TGTGCCAGCAGCTTGAGGCGGGGGGGGCAAGAGACCCAGTACTTC.

This clonotype came up many times. The chain employs TRBV7-2 and TRBJ1-2; the D gene is possibly TRBD1 (6 bases). CDR1 and CDR2 (germline): SGHTA, FQGNSA. The CDR3 has 12 amino acids. Deletions cut 3 bases from V and 8 bases from J, with 10 bases between. CDR3 bases: TGTGCCAGCAGCTTCAACAGGGAAGGCTACACCTTC. This codes for CASSFNREGYTF.

The rearrangement joins TRBV19 to TRBJ1-1; D remains ambiguous. Germline CDR1 and CDR2: LNHDA and SQIVND (reference sequence). The CDR3 is 12 residues long. The V end was cut by 2 bases, the J end by 1 base, with 2 bases between. Written as DNA, the CDR3 is TGTGCCAGTAGTATACAGAACACTGAAGCTTTCTTT. This encodes CASSIQNTEAFF.

V gene TRBV7-2 combines with J gene TRBJ2-3; 8 positions agree with TRBD2. From germline, CDR1 is SGHTA and CDR2 FQGNSA. V lost 8 bases, J lost 7 bases, and 5 bases stayed unmatched. The CDR3 is made up of 12 amino acids. In nucleotides, the CDR3 is TGTGCCAGCGGGGGCGGGGGGAATACGCAGTATTTT. Its translation is CASGGGGNTQYF.

Ten or more counts support this clonotype. The CDR3 sequence: CASRLNYGYTF. In nucleotides, the CDR3 is TGTGCCAGTAGACTAAACTATGGCTACACCTTC. The chain couples TRBV19 to TRBJ1-2; D remains ambiguous. Trimming pared 6 bases from V and 2 bases from J, leaving 4 bases between. Per the germline V gene, CDR1 is LNHDA and CDR2 is SQIVND (reference sequence). The CDR3 sequence is 11 residues long.

This clonotype was detected a few times. J is TRBJ1-3 and V is TRBV19; no firm D call. V was cut by 7 bases and J by 4 bases, with 14 bases left in between. The CDR3 covers 14 residues. Germline lookup yields CDR1 LNHDA and CDR2 SQIVND (reference sequence). CDR3 nucleotides: TGTGCCAGTACTCTCGGGGTGTCCGGAAACACCATATATTTT. It encodes CASTLGVSGNTIYF.

The J gene is TRBJ2-1, the V gene TRBV6-2 or TRBV6-3; D may be TRBD1 (5 bases). The CDR3 consists of 14 residues. CDR1 is MNHEY, CDR2 SVGEGT, per germline. V was shortened by 6 bases and J by 3 bases, with 12 bases between the two germline ends. The CDR3 sequence is CASSLQGVYNEQFF. The CDR3 region has the DNA TGTGCCAGCAGCCTGCAGGGCGTCTACAATGAGCAGTTCTTC.